A single sample is the source of the 16 T cell receptor beta chains below, sequenced in a study of STAT3 mutations in large granular lymphocyte leukemia. Their antigens are not known. Profiling relied on immunoSEQ multiplex PCR, and the TCRdb table lists in-frame clones only, not all of them. The table records under 9,500 clones, roughly 91% of them present only once. Study-level results: Every T-cell large granular lymphocyte leukemia patient had at least one immunodominant TCR beta clonotype.

Sequencing was done on a sample of peripheral blood mononuclear cells. The receptors derive from a man aged 45 to 65 with T-cell large granular lymphocyte leukemia. Some clones in this sample may be carry-over from other donors' samples.

The V call is TRBV6-5, the J call TRBJ2-7, with D maybe TRBD1 (6 bases). Trimming took off 7 bases at V and 1 base at J, with 8 bases between the two ends. CDR3 length: 12 amino acids. Per the germline V gene, CDR1 is MNHEY and CDR2 is SVGAGI. CDR3 coding DNA: TGTGCCAGCATCGGACAGTCCTACGAGCAGTACTTC. Its translation: CASIGQSYEQYF.

V and J are TRBV11-2 and TRBJ1-6; a weak D match, TRBD1 (6 bases). Germline CDR1 and CDR2: SGHAT and FQNNGV. This CDR3 has 16 amino acids. V shed 1 base and J shed 5 bases, with 12 bases lying between them. The CDR3 nucleotides are TGTGCCAGCAGCTTAGTACTAACAGGGCATAATTCACCCCTCCACTTT. This translates into CASSLVLTGHNSPLHF.

The chain joins TRBV5-6 to TRBJ1-2; TRBD1 aligns across 10 bases. The CDR3 covers 13 residues. V gave up 4 bases and J gave up 7 bases; unmatched junction bases: 4. Per germline, CDR1 SGHDT and CDR2 YYEEEE. The CDR3, as DNA: TGTGCCAGCAGCCCGGGACAGGGGTTTGGCTACACCTTC. Translation gives CASSPGQGFGYTF.

Only one count was recorded for this clone. V usage is TRBV5-1 and J usage is TRBJ2-3; D is unresolved. Per germline, CDR1 SGHRS and CDR2 YFSETQ. V lost 0 bases and J lost 7, with 9 bases in between. This CDR3 is 13 amino acids long. CDR3 amino acids: CASSLDVGHTQYF. The CDR3 DNA is TGCGCCAGCAGCTTGGACGTCGGACATACGCAGTATTTT.

The chain employs TRBV2 and TRBJ2-7; 9 nucleotides agree with TRBD1. There are 15 residues in the CDR3. V shed 4 bases and J 1 base; nucleotides not matched to a gene: 5. The germline CDR1 and CDR2 sequences are SNHLY and FYNNEI. The CDR3 bases are TGTGCCAGCAGTGGTGGGGGGACAGGGTCCTACGAGCAGTACTTC. It is translated as CASSGGGTGSYEQYF.

The gene calls are TRBV28 and TRBJ1-5; 7 bases match TRBD1. Losses at the gene ends were 6 bases for V and 4 bases for J; bases not matched to a gene: 3. Germline CDR1 reads MDHEN; CDR2 reads SYDVKM. The CDR3 sequence is 13 residues long. CDR3 protein: CASSRDRNQPQHF. CDR3 nucleotide sequence: TGTGCCAGCAGCCGGGACAGAAATCAGCCCCAGCATTTT. The full variable domain, rest sourced from reference TRBV28 and TRBJ1-5, is DVKVTQSSRYLVKRTGEKVFLECVQDMDHENMFWYRQDPGLGLRLIYFSYDVKMKEKGDIPEGYSVSREKKERFSLILESASTNQTSMYLCASSRDRNQPQHFGDGTRLSIL.

The chain couples TRBV5-4 to TRBJ1-4; TRBD1 matches at 9 bases. The CDR3 has 15 amino acids. Germline CDR1 reads SGHNT; CDR2 reads YYREEE (reference sequence). Trimming cost V 4 bases and J 2 bases; bases outside gene matches: 3. CDR3 loop: CASSVTGGTNEKLFF. Here the CDR3 DNA reads TGTGCCAGCAGCGTCACAGGGGGCACTAATGAAAAACTGTTTTTT.

This sequence joins TRBV30 and TRBJ2-2; the D is unclear. V lost 6 bases, J lost 5 bases, and 10 bases lay in between. This CDR3 has 12 residues. Looked up from germline, CDR1 is GTSNPN and CDR2 is SVGIG (reference sequence). In nucleotides, the CDR3 is TGTGCCTGCCCGGTTTGGACCGGGGAGCTGTTTTTT. Translating it yields CACPVWTGELFF.

The chain carries TRBV5-1 and TRBJ2-7, with 9 bases fitting TRBD1. V lost 4 bases and J lost 6; bases outside the gene matches: 2. The germline gives CDR1 SGHRS, CDR2 YFSETQ. The CDR3 length is 12 residues. CDR3 DNA: TGCGCCAGCAGCCAGACAGGGGGCGAGCAGTACTTC. Amino acids: CASSQTGGEQYF.

CDR3 sequence (DNA): TGTGCCTGGACAGGCTCTGGGGCCAACGTCCTGACTTTC. Translating it yields CAWTGSGANVLTF. J is TRBJ2-6 and V is TRBV30; D remains ambiguous. The CDR3 contains 13 residues. V lost 4 bases to trimming and J lost 0 bases, with 4 bases between them. Germline CDR1 is GTSNPN and CDR2 is SVGIG (reference sequence).

The chain uses TRBV5-1 and TRBJ2-3; D not certain. From germline, CDR1 is SGHRS and CDR2 YFSETQ. There are 12 residues in the CDR3. V lost 1 base and J lost 2, with 2 bases in between. This CDR3 reads CASSLNTDTQYF. As DNA, the CDR3 is TGCGCCAGCAGCTTGAACACAGATACGCAGTATTTT. Filled out from reference TRBV5-1 and TRBJ2-3, the complete variable domain reads KAGVTQTPRYLIKTRGQQVTLSCSPISGHRSVSWYQQTPGQGLQFLFEYFSETQRNKGNFPGRFSGRQFSNSRSEMNVSTLELGDSALYLCASSLNTDTQYFGPGTRLTVL.

This chain connects TRBV7-2 to TRBJ2-3; D is ambiguous. Germline CDR1 reads SGHTA; CDR2 reads FQGNSA. The CDR3 extends over 12 amino acids. V was clipped by 5 bases and J by 4 bases, with 7 bases between them. The CDR3 sequence: CASSRGADTQYF. The CDR3 DNA reads as TGTGCCAGCAGCCGAGGAGCAGATACGCAGTATTTT.

The J gene is TRBJ2-5, the V gene TRBV10-3, with TRBD2 identical over 9 bases. Germline V CDR1 and CDR2: ENHRY, SYGVKD. The CDR3 loop spans 23 amino acids. V was clipped by 7 bases and J by 2 bases; unmatched bases: 32. The CDR3 region has the DNA TGTGCCATCACAGGCCGGGACAGTTCTTTCTCTAGCGGGGTGAATCCTATGCAAGAGACCCAGTACTTC. Translating gives CAITGRDSSFSSGVNPMQETQYF.

The gene calls are TRBV4-1 and TRBJ2-3, with 11 nucleotides matching TRBD2. This CDR3 has 16 residues. In germline, CDR1 is MGHRA, CDR2 YSYEKL. After removal of 4 bases from V and 2 bases from J, the junction contained 5 bases not matched to a gene. Here the CDR3 DNA reads TGCGCCAGCAGCCTGCCGACTAGCGGGACCACAGATACGCAGTATTTT. Protein sequence: CASSLPTSGTTDTQYF.

The chain combines TRBV10-3 with TRBJ2-1; 10 positions match TRBD1. With V trimmed by 7 bases and J by 6 bases, 6 bases remained unmatched. CDR1 ENHRY and CDR2 SYGVKD come from the germline V gene. This CDR3 is 14 amino acids long. The CDR3 region is CAITPGQGLNEQFF. DNA of the CDR3: TGTGCCATCACTCCGGGACAGGGGCTCAATGAGCAGTTCTTC.

The rearrangement uses TRBV19 and TRBJ2-5; the D call may be TRBD1 or TRBD2 (5 bases each). CDR1 is LNHDA and CDR2 is SQIVND in the germline V gene (reference sequence). The CDR3 has 13 residues. The germline V and J ends were trimmed by 6 bases and 5 bases, with 13 bases remaining between them. The CDR3 region has the DNA TGTGCCAGTAGGAGAGGGGCCAAGGAGACCCAGTACTTC. It codes for CASRRGAKETQYF.